The sequence of this T cell receptor (beta chain) was determined in a study of cytomegalovirus exposure and HLA in healthy donors (dated by TCRdb to 2016 to 2017). The study in broad terms: An earlier analysis of 587 of the donors reported over 250 Gb of sequence data and 95 million to 140 million unique TCR beta sequences obtained from around 180 million T cells. An early release that covered approximately 600 HLA-typed donors contained approximately 300 gigabases of sequencing data and 65 million to 100 million unique TCR sequences. The genetic ancestry cluster associated with self-reported Caucasian donors included 65% to 90% of the roughly 380 genotyped donors. The study was designed to test whether signatures of past pathogen exposure could be identified by cataloging public T cell receptors. The study used immunosequencing to profile the T cell repertoires of around 600 subjects and linked those repertoires to cytomegalovirus serostatus. Besides the first cohort of 666 subjects, a separate validation cohort made up of over 100 different subjects was used. The study combined high-throughput TCR immunosequencing, statistical association of individual TCRs with disease status, and machine learning to predict cytomegalovirus infection status. In a later analysis, previously published TCR beta repertoires from 666 donors were re-analyzed and high-resolution HLA genotyping was added so that TCR occurrence patterns could be studied. In the later analysis, no new phenotypic data were used to find candidate immune exposures; instead, reliance was placed on TCR beta sequences and their occurrence across donors. An earlier analysis of about 600 of the donors used high-throughput TCR beta sequencing to judge whether each TCR beta V gene segment behaved as functional or pseudogenic. Donor age, sex, ethnicity and CMV serostatus were compiled alongside the repertoire data. Genome-wide SNP genotypes for about 65% of the roughly 670 donors were used in a later genetic analysis, which treated that subset as a discovery cohort. Every discovery cohort repertoire had been produced on one sequencing platform. Both class I and class II loci were covered by HLA typing, at four-digit resolution. Typing coverage varied by locus: roughly 620-640 donors for A, B, C, DRB1 and DQB1; under 550 for DQA1; around 570 for DPA1; around 450 for DPB1. Roughly five DR-DQ haplotypes were treated as single units for association and clustering because of strong linkage in the cohort. Across 300 to 400 genotyped donors of the cohort, an average of roughly 250,000 unique TCR beta nucleotide sequences per donor were sequenced, and 15% to 20% of those sequences were non-productive.

The library was built by means of the immunoSEQ multiplex PCR assay. A mixture of 60 forward primers for TCR Vbeta segments and 13 reverse primers for TCR Jbeta segments was used in the multiplex PCR. A multiplex PCR assay on genomic DNA amplified the CDR3 region of rearranged TCR beta genes. On the Illumina HiSeq System, the amplified TCR beta libraries were sequenced as 87-base-pair reads. For the original study's pipeline: Across the 670 or so repertoires, a later analysis counted approximately 75 million unique TCR beta chains, 9 million to 14 million of which were shared by at least two donors. To remove PCR and sequencing errors, raw reads were error-corrected and collapsed into unique sequences using a nearest-neighbor algorithm that merged closely related sequences. To assign V, D and J gene segments, CDR3 sequences were aligned to IMGT reference sequences. For a sequence to be retained, a match of at least six nucleotides to both a V gene segment and a J gene segment was required. Rearrangements were classified as productive when the CDR3 lacked stop codons and remained in frame with V and J, and all other rearrangements were classified as non-productive. CDR3 was defined by IMGT convention, running from the second conserved V-encoded cysteine to the conserved J-encoded phenylalanine. In an earlier analysis of around 540 of the donors, sequences lacking an unambiguous match to a single V gene segment were excluded. In an earlier analysis of several hundred of the donors, a V segment was called functional when productive rearrangements were above 56.7%, and segregating when the standard deviation between donors exceeded 5%. A statistical classification framework was developed to diagnose cytomegalovirus status using the catalog of TCR beta chain sequences. A later analysis assigned V and J genes by comparing TCR nucleotide sequences with IMGT/GENE-DB human TR gene sequences. Using the TCRdist pipeline, a later analysis assigned CDR3 sequences along with most-parsimonious VDJ recombination scenarios. In a later analysis, each TCR beta chain was defined by its CDR3 amino acid sequence together with its V-gene family, and reads without a unique V-gene family were excluded. A later analysis removed nearly 600 highly shared, low-generation-probability nucleotide sequences to deal with suspected cross-contamination and a sequencing artifact. In a later analysis, a clonal expansion index for each public chain was calculated from normalized within-repertoire ranks of inferred template counts. In a later analysis, generation probabilities were computed using a VDJ recombination model fitted to out-of-frame rearrangements, and the results were checked against IGoR. In a later analysis, hypergeometric tests were used to score TCR-TCR, TCR-HLA and TCR-CMV co-occurrence, with a repertoire-size bias correction applied to TCR pairs. A later analysis estimated false discovery rates by permuting HLA or CMV assignments 20 times. In a later analysis, co-occurring TCRs were grouped with DBSCAN, and TCRdist sequence similarity was added when clustering was performed within HLA-allele-positive subsets. Repertoires with fewer than 30,000 or more than 120,000 public chains, plus five repertoires with anomalous nucleotide sharing, were excluded from co-occurrence clustering. TCRdb re-hosts the immuneACCESS table, in-frame sequences only. Its copies lack some clones; in the studies checked, an unresolved V gene accounts for under half of them, and the cause for the rest is not known. Clone size and V and J calls were adopted from that table, with D and trimming inferred from the DNA. Counted in this sample were around 150,000 clones; over 75% of them appeared once. Of the sample, over 4% falls within the top ten clones.

The study at large found these results: Some IMGT-functional V segments, including TRBV6-2 and TRBV6-3, could not be told apart with the 87-base-pair reads, so those segments were excluded. According to a later analysis, most CMV-associated TCR beta chains appeared to be HLA-restricted, and the HLA associations seemed to be driven largely by CMV exposure. This cohort had only TCR beta chains sequenced, and the lack of alpha or paired-chain data limited which features could be detected. The sequencing pipeline was judged likely to have produced a cluster of highly shared sequence variants as a technical artifact. In vitro tests confirmed that a few of the cytomegalovirus-associated TCR beta chains recognize cytomegalovirus antigens. It was suggested by the authors that the approach could potentially be generalized to other disease states and immunological phenotypes. Compared with the roughly 710-donor mean, donors in an Asian-associated ancestry cluster had fewer N-insertions in productive TCRs, according to a later genetic analysis. HLA typing was unavailable for some donors at each locus, so association tests used only the typed subset. Correlated functional status among segregating V segments might be attributable to linkage disequilibrium, but an unknown experimental factor could not be ruled out. A further reported finding was that TCR beta sequences accurately predicted the HLA-A and HLA-B alleles for most subjects in the first cohort. According to a later analysis, TCR association rates differed among HLA loci, with DRB1 alleles showing the most associated TCRs and HLA-C alleles showing the fewest. According to a later analysis, parvovirus B19, influenza, CMV and Epstein-Barr virus appeared linked to several top co-occurrence clusters. In a later analysis, HLA-associated TCR beta chains were found to be more clonally expanded and to have lower generation probabilities than equally common non-associated chains. In both the original and validation cohorts, the classifier was reported to diagnose cytomegalovirus status with high specificity and sensitivity. Broadly in line with IMGT annotations, most TCR beta V segments showed up in productive rearrangements about 90% or about 30% of the time in an earlier analysis of 450 to 750 of the donors. An association between a missense DCLRE1C variant and V-gene and J-gene trimming of TCR beta chains was found in a later genetic analysis and replicated in an independent cohort. Sequencing depth was assumed to be roughly uniform across donors in the presence/absence analyses, though that assumption may not hold. A later analysis associated about 17,000 TCR beta sequences with specific HLA alleles at a false discovery rate of 0.05. In the study, approximately 160 TCR beta chains were listed as associated with cytomegalovirus. Because counts were too low, 15 to 20 rarely observed V segments, including chromosome 9 orphons, were excluded from the earlier analysis of several hundred of the donors. Across donors, most TCR sequences were observed very rarely, whereas some public TCRs were present in many individuals. Assigning TCR associations to individual alleles was difficult when HLA alleles, especially DR and DQ, strongly co-occurred. For the cohort, immune exposure information was limited to CMV serostatus.

There are a few counts of this clone. This receptor's antigen is unknown. The input lacks base qualities; no much larger clone sits a single base away. In total, roughly 710 healthy bone marrow donors made up the cohort. At the time of sampling, all cohort members were nominally healthy, though unrecorded immune exposures were likely present. Of the roughly 720 cohort members, 289 had positive CMV serostatus and just over 350 had negative CMV serostatus, and CMV serostatus was not recorded for the donor. Every donor gave a peripheral blood sample, and the peripheral blood mononuclear cells from that sample were used for TCR beta sequencing. The Qiagen DNeasy Blood Extraction Kit was used to extract genomic DNA from the blood cell samples. The germline V gene encodes CDR1 SNHLY and CDR2 FYNNEI. V sheds 11 bases and J sheds 5 bases, leaving 16 bases between their ends. Spanning cysteine to phenylalanine, the CDR3 consists of 14 amino acids. This entry keeps only the CDR3 DNA: 42 bases, framed from base 1.

Here the chain combines TRBV2 and TRBJ1-6; the D gene is perhaps TRBD1, on 6 matching bases. The receptor was derived from a man aged 30 to 45 in good health. The sample was PBMCs. The CDR3 protein: CAGGARQNNSPLHF. The nucleotide sequence is given as TGTGCCGGGGGGGCCCGACAGAATAATTCACCCCTCCACTTT.